Listed below are T cell receptor beta chains from one sample, sequenced in a study of blood T cells in healthy people across ages. TCRdb itself ran the 5' RACE reads through MiXCR, one entry per CDR3 protein. Of approximately 1.5 million distinct CDR3 sequences detected, approximately 39% appear once; the ten largest clones hold just over 4%. The sequencing sample was made of blood. These receptors were taken from a woman aged 18-29 years in good health. CDR3s include the opening cysteine and the closing phenylalanine or tryptophan. The order of the fields is CDR3 protein, CDR3 DNA, D gene, J gene, clone size, V gene. D genes are given only for firm matches. For some rows the clone size is stated as once, few or many, or as a class when expanded; others skip it.

CDR3: CASSFWTSGGSNEQFF
DNA: TGTGCCAGCAGTTTCTGGACTAGCGGGGGGTCCAATGAGCAGTTCTTC
D: TRBD2
J: TRBJ2-1
size: -
V: TRBV12-3/TRBV12-4

CDR3: CASSLEGGDQPQHF
DNA: TGTGCCAGCAGTTTAGAGGGTGGGGATCAGCCCCAGCATTTT
D: -
J: TRBJ1-5
size: many
V: TRBV5-1

CDR3: CASSQGFMNTEAFF
DNA: TGTGCCAGCAGCCAGGGATTTATGAACACTGAAGCTTTCTTT
D: -
J: TRBJ1-1
size: few
V: TRBV27

CDR3: CASSQDGLAGGSNTGELFF
DNA: TGCGCCAGCAGCCAAGATGGACTAGCGGGGGGGTCGAACACCGGGGAGCTGTTTTTT
D: TRBD2
J: TRBJ2-2
size: -
V: TRBV4-3

CDR3: CASSFGTGDIYGYTF
DNA: TGTGCCAGCAGCTTTGGGACAGGGGACATCTATGGCTACACCTTC
D: TRBD1
J: TRBJ1-2
size: few
V: TRBV7-3

CDR3: CSANRDINQPQHF
DNA: TGCAGTGCCAACCGGGACATCAATCAGCCCCAGCATTTT
D: -
J: TRBJ1-5
size: -
V: TRBV20-1

CDR3: CASSSSDRVFGGYTF
DNA: TGTGCCAGCTCTTCCTCGGACAGGGTCTTTGGAGGCTACACCTTC
D: TRBD1
J: TRBJ1-2
size: -
V: TRBV18

CDR3: CATASSLSSYEQYF
DNA: TGTGCCACCGCTAGTTCGTTATCATCCTACGAGCAGTACTTC
D: -
J: TRBJ2-7
size: -
V: TRBV27

CDR3: CASSQVPLKQPSGANVLTF
DNA: TGCGCCAGCAGCCAGGTCCCATTGAAACAACCCTCTGGGGCCAACGTCCTGACTTTC
D: -
J: TRBJ2-6
size: -
V: TRBV4-3

CDR3: CVSSLWVESTEAFF
DNA: TGTGTCAGCAGTTTATGGGTAGAGTCCACTGAAGCTTTCTTT
D: -
J: TRBJ1-1
size: -
V: TRBV27

CDR3: CASSPGWGLDGYTF
DNA: TGCGCCAGCAGCCCCGGTTGGGGGCTGGATGGCTACACCTTC
D: -
J: TRBJ1-2
size: -
V: TRBV4-3

CDR3: CASSEGTPSGYTF
DNA: TGTGCCAGCAGTGAAGGGACGCCGAGCGGCTACACCTTC
D: -
J: TRBJ1-2
size: -
V: TRBV25-1

CDR3: CASRRGIGGGYTF
DNA: TGTGCCAGCAGGAGAGGTATCGGGGGCGGCTACACCTTC
D: -
J: TRBJ1-2
size: -
V: TRBV12-3/TRBV12-4

CDR3: CASSSRLESGFLSTDTQYF
DNA: TGTGCCAGCAGTTCGAGATTGGAAAGCGGGTTTCTTAGCACAGATACGCAGTATTTT
D: -
J: TRBJ2-3
size: -
V: TRBV6-2/TRBV6-3

CDR3: CASSPLSPRGQYF
DNA: TGTGCCAGCTCACCTCTCTCCCCGAGGGGGCAGTACTTC
D: -
J: TRBJ2-7
size: -
V: TRBV18

CDR3: CASSQVEAYANYGYTF
DNA: TGTGCCAGCAGCCAAGTTGAAGCCTACGCTAACTATGGCTACACCTTC
D: -
J: TRBJ1-2
size: -
V: TRBV4-2

CDR3: CTSSLGGLNEQFF
DNA: TGTACCAGCAGCCTGGGTGGTCTCAATGAGCAGTTCTTC
D: -
J: TRBJ2-1
size: -
V: TRBV11-2

CDR3: CASSYLSGEQFF
DNA: TGTGCCAGCAGCTACCTAAGCGGGGAGCAGTTCTTC
D: -
J: TRBJ2-1
size: -
V: TRBV11-2

CDR3: CASSRNRGNTEAFF
DNA: TGTGCCAGCAGTCGAAACAGGGGGAACACTGAAGCTTTCTTT
D: TRBD1
J: TRBJ1-1
size: -
V: TRBV12-3/TRBV12-4

CDR3: CACTSGRRLSGNTIYF
DNA: TGTGCCTGCACCTCCGGCCGGCGACTCTCTGGAAACACCATATATTTT
D: -
J: TRBJ1-3
size: -
V: TRBV12-3/TRBV12-4

CDR3: CATSGGYYEQYF
DNA: TGTGCCACCAGTGGTGGATACTACGAGCAGTACTTC
D: -
J: TRBJ2-7
size: -
V: TRBV10-3

CDR3: CASSQGAYTETQFF
DNA: TGTGCCAGCAGCCAAGGCGCCTACACGGAGACCCAGTTCTTC
D: -
J: TRBJ2-1
size: -
V: TRBV3-1